The 19 T cell receptor beta chains in this list originate from one sample, sequenced in a study of blood T cell repertoires in COVID-19. TCRdb keeps only in-frame clones here, not all; method: immunoSEQ multiplex PCR. Here the sample spans about 150,000 clones, around 74% being singletons. The sample was peripheral blood. Source of these receptors: a woman of 80 years or more with acute or convalescent COVID-19.

The J gene is TRBJ1-1, the V gene TRBV6-5, with D possibly TRBD1 on 6 matching bases. Germline V CDR1 and CDR2: MNHEY, SVGAGI. The length of the CDR3 is 13 residues. V was shortened by 4 bases and J by 0 bases, with 6 bases between the two germline ends. This chain's CDR3 is CASSSGVNTEAFF. CDR3 nucleotides: TGTGCCAGCAGTTCAGGGGTGAACACTGAAGCTTTCTTT.

The chain employs TRBV2 and TRBJ2-5; no firm D call. The germline V gene encodes CDR1 SNHLY and CDR2 FYNNEI. The CDR3 consists of 11 residues. V shed 7 bases and J shed 3 bases, with 6 bases lying between them. DNA of the CDR3: TGTGCCAGCACGCAGGAAGAGACCCAGTACTTC. It specifies CASTQEETQYF.

The chain has TRBV18 and TRBJ1-1; D is undetermined. CDR1 is KGHSH and CDR2 is LQKENI in the germline V gene. V lost 0 bases and J lost 1, with 6 bases in between. The CDR3 contains 14 residues. Here the CDR3 reads CASSPPNGNTEAFF. The CDR3 DNA follows: TGTGCCAGCTCACCACCTAACGGGAACACTGAAGCTTTCTTT.

The chain links TRBV7-2 to TRBJ2-5, with TRBD1 identical over 7 bases. The CDR3 consists of 13 residues. Germline V CDR1 and CDR2: SGHTA, FQGNSA. With V trimmed by 8 bases and J by 5 bases, 8 bases remained unmatched. This CDR3 is CASHQARGETQYF. CDR3 DNA: TGTGCCAGCCATCAGGCCAGGGGGGAGACCCAGTACTTC.

This clone was seen only a few times. This chain uses TRBV3-1 (or the pseudogene TRBV3-2) with TRBJ2-1; TRBD1 matches 9 bases. The trim removed 3 bases at V and 4 bases at J, leaving 10 bases unmatched. The V gene's germline CDR1 is LGHDT and CDR2 YNNKEL (reference sequence). The CDR3 consists of 17 residues. The CDR3 nucleotides are TGTGCCAGCAGCCATGCCTTCGGGACAGGGATATACAATGAGCAGTTCTTC. Translated, it gives CASSHAFGTGIYNEQFF.

The chain recombines TRBV11-2 with TRBJ2-3; TRBD1 agrees at 8 bases. The length of the CDR3 is 17 residues. Germline V lookup: CDR1 SGHAT, CDR2 FQNNGV. Germline trimming cut 1 base from V and 4 bases from J; bases unmatched to any gene: 10. The CDR3 DNA sequence: TGTGCCAGCAGCTTAGGTCCCCAGGGGGCTGGGGCAGATACGCAGTATTTT. This encodes CASSLGPQGAGADTQYF.

The chain uses TRBV19 and TRBJ1-3; D is ambiguous. Trimming pared 3 bases from V and 3 bases from J, leaving 6 bases between. Germline lookup yields CDR1 LNHDA and CDR2 SQIVND (reference sequence). CDR3 length: 13 amino acids. This CDR3 reads CASSIGFGNTIYF. DNA of the CDR3: TGTGCCAGTAGTATCGGTTTTGGAAACACCATATATTTT.

The rearrangement joins TRBV5-1 to TRBJ2-1; 11 nucleotides line up with TRBD2. Trimming took 0 bases from V and 2 from J; bases not matched to a gene: 7. The CDR3 has 18 residues. Per the germline V gene, CDR1 is SGHRS and CDR2 is YFSETQ. CDR3 sequence: CASSLGLAGGLTYNEQFF. CDR3 in DNA: TGCGCCAGCAGCTTGGGGCTAGCGGGAGGCCTCACCTACAATGAGCAGTTCTTC. Supplemented by reference TRBV5-1 and TRBJ2-1, the full variable domain reads KAGVTQTPRYLIKTRGQQVTLSCSPISGHRSVSWYQQTPGQGLQFLFEYFSETQRNKGNFPGRFSGRQFSNSRSEMNVSTLELGDSALYLCASSLGLAGGLTYNEQFFGPGTRLTVL.

This clone was detected once. This sequence joins TRBV30 and TRBJ1-1, with 12 bases lining up with TRBD1. The CDR3 sequence is 13 residues long. V shed 8 bases and J 12 bases; nucleotides not matched to a gene: 13. Looked up from germline, CDR1 is GTSNPN and CDR2 is SVGIG (reference sequence). The CDR3 bases are TGTGCCGGACCCGCGGGGGACAGGGGGCTCCCTTTCTTT. Encoded protein: CAGPAGDRGLPFF. Complete variable domain (other parts from reference TRBV30 and TRBJ1-1): SQTIHQWPATLVQPVGSPLSLECTVEGTSNPNLYWYRQAAGRGLQLLFYSVGIGQISSEVPQNLSASRPQDRQFILSSKKLLLSDSGFYLCAGPAGDRGLPFFGQGTRLTVV.

This chain connects TRBV10-3 to TRBJ2-7, with D possibly matching TRBD1 (6 bases). This CDR3 spans 15 amino acids. V dropped 2 bases and J dropped 5 bases, with 16 bases sitting between them. Germline V gene data show CDR1 as ENHRY and CDR2 as SYGVKD. CDR3 region: CAISEDRNYRDEQYF. DNA for the CDR3: TGTGCCATCAGTGAGGACAGGAACTACAGGGACGAGCAGTACTTC.

The V and J genes are TRBV7-3 and TRBJ1-1; D may be TRBD1 (5 bases). The CDR3 has 15 amino acids. CDR1 is SGHTA, CDR2 FQGTGA, per germline. V was pared by 3 bases and J by 1 base, with 12 bases between. The DNA for the CDR3 is TGTGCCAGCAGCTTCGATGGACATCCGAACACTGAAGCTTTCTTT. Encoded protein: CASSFDGHPNTEAFF.

The rearrangement uses TRBV5-1 and TRBJ2-2; possible D gene TRBD1, 6 bases. The CDR3 loop spans 16 amino acids. Germline-derived CDR1 and CDR2 are SGHRS and YFSETQ. V was cut by 2 bases and J by 3 bases, with 14 bases left in between. The CDR3 sequence is CASSFMGAVDTGELFF. The CDR3 DNA reads TGCGCCAGCAGCTTTATGGGGGCTGTCGACACCGGGGAGCTGTTTTTT.

V usage is TRBV5-8 and J usage is TRBJ2-3, with TRBD2 identical over 10 bases. CDR1 SGHTS and CDR2 YDEGEE come from the germline V gene. The trim removed 4 bases at V and 2 bases at J, leaving 7 bases unmatched. This CDR3 contains 16 residues. The CDR3 is CASSHGLAEYTDTQYF. DNA for the CDR3: TGTGCCAGCAGCCATGGACTAGCGGAATACACAGATACGCAGTATTTT.

This clone has just one count. This sequence joins TRBV7-3 and TRBJ2-3; 9 bases fit TRBD2. The junction had 7 bases not matched to a gene; V was cut back by 1 base and J by 5 bases. The CDR3 sequence is 16 residues long. The V gene's germline CDR1 is SGHTA and CDR2 FQGTGA. The CDR3 sequence: CASSLRRREGQDTQYF. In DNA, the CDR3 is TGTGCCAGCAGCTTAAGGAGGCGGGAGGGCCAAGATACGCAGTATTTT.

The chain couples TRBV19 to TRBJ1-5, with 7 nucleotides matching TRBD1. With 6 bases clipped from V and 0 bases from J, the junction kept 8 bases outside the gene matches. This CDR3 contains 16 residues. Germline V gene sequence: CDR1 LNHDA, CDR2 SQIVND (reference sequence). CDR3 sequence (DNA): TGTGCCAGTAGAAAAGGGACAGATTATAGCAATCAGCCCCAGCATTTT. Its protein is CASRKGTDYSNQPQHF.

This clone was detected once. This rearrangement joins TRBV2 to TRBJ2-7; 7 nucleotides line up with TRBD1. V shed 4 bases, J shed 5 bases, and the junction held 11 bases outside the gene matches. CDR3 size: 15 residues. Germline V lookup: CDR1 SNHLY, CDR2 FYNNEI. CDR3 nucleotide sequence: TGTGCCAGCAGTGGGGGAGAGGGGACAGAAAACGAGCAGTACTTC. Translating it yields CASSGGEGTENEQYF.

The V gene is TRBV2, the J gene TRBJ2-2, with D hard to call. Germline values: CDR1 SNHLY, CDR2 FYNNEI. This CDR3 comprises 15 residues. Deletions cut 7 bases from V and 4 bases from J, with 16 bases between. CDR3 DNA: TGTGCCAGCACCGAGGTTACCTTCCCCACCGGGGAGCTGTTTTTT. This gives the protein CASTEVTFPTGELFF. Full variable domain (missing parts from reference TRBV2 and TRBJ2-2): EPEVTQTPSHQVTQMGQEVILRCVPISNHLYFYWYRQILGQKVEFLVSFYNNEISEKSEIFDDQFSVERPDGSNFTLKIRSTKLEDSAMYFCASTEVTFPTGELFFGEGSRLTVL.

The chain joins TRBV18 to TRBJ2-1, with 10 bases lining up with TRBD1. V lost 4 bases, J lost 3 bases, and 6 bases stayed unmatched. Germline-derived CDR1 and CDR2 are KGHSH and LQKENI. The CDR3 runs 16 residues. CDR3 DNA sequence: TGTGCCAGCTCACTTATAGGACAGGGGGGCTACAATGAGCAGTTCTTC. Protein product: CASSLIGQGGYNEQFF.

The gene calls are TRBV7-9 and TRBJ2-2; TRBD2 matches at 8 bases. The V and J ends lost 0 bases and 6 bases, in that order; junction bases with no gene match: 3. The CDR3 has 15 amino acids. Germline-derived CDR1 and CDR2 are SEHNR and FQNEAQ (reference sequence). CDR3 coding DNA: TGTGCCAGCAGCTTAGCCGAGCGGGAGTCCGGGGAGCTGTTTTTT. Translating it yields CASSLAERESGELFF.